This T cell receptor (beta chain) was captured by sequencing in a study of shared clonotypes between healthy human individuals. Across the whole study: Each donor had three CD4 naive, three CD4 memory, two CD8 naive and one CD8 memory plate.

Naivety among CD8 cells was defined by CD45RO negativity and positive CCR7 selection, thereby excluding terminally differentiated effector memory CD45RA+ cells. The length of the CDR3 is 13 residues. Germline-derived CDR1 and CDR2 are SGHTA and FQGTGA. V was shortened by 5 bases and J by 5 bases, with 9 bases between the two germline ends. TCRdb's copy holds only in-frame clones and misses some; the assay was immunoSEQ multiplex PCR. The sample has roughly 2.1 million clones, about 92% seen once. The sequence derives from a man younger than 35 in good health. Some clones in this sample may be carry-over from other donors' samples. This chain uses TRBV7-3 with TRBJ2-2, with unresolved D. The source material was naive CD8+ T cells from PBMCs. CDR3 DNA sequence: TGTGCCAGCAGCGCCTTAGAGACCGGGGAGCTGTTTTTT. Protein: CASSALETGELFF. Complete variable domain (other parts from reference TRBV7-3 and TRBJ2-2): GAGVSQTPSNKVTEKGKYVELRCDPISGHTALYWYRQSLGQGPEFLIYFQGTGAADDSGLPNDRFFAVRPEGSVSTLKIQRTERGDSAVYLCASSALETGELFFGEGSRLTVL.